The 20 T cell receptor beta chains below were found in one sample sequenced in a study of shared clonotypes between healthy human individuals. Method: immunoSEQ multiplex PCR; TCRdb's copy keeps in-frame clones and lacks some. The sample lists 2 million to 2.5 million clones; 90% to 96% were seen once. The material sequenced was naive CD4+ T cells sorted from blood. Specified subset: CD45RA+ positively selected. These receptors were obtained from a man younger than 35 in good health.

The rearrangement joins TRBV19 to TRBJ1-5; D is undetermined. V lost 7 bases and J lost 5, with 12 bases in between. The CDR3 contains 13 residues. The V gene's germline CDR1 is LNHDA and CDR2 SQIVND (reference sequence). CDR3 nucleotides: TGTGCCAGTACCGATCGGAGGGATCAGCCCCAGCATTTT. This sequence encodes CASTDRRDQPQHF.

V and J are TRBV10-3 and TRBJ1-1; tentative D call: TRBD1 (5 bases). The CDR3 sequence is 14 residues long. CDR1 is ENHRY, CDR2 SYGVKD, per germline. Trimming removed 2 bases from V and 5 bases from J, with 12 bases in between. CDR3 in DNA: TGTGCCATCAGTGAGCGGGGGGTGTGGACTGAAGCTTTCTTT. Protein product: CAISERGVWTEAFF.

The chain's CDR3 is CASSRANTEAFF. In DNA form, the CDR3 reads TGTGCCAGTAGTAGAGCGAACACTGAAGCTTTCTTT. The chain employs TRBV19 and TRBJ1-1; no reliable D call. Per the germline V gene, CDR1 is LNHDA and CDR2 is SQIVND (reference sequence). The CDR3 sequence is 12 residues long. Trimming pared 4 bases from V and 1 base from J, leaving 4 bases between.

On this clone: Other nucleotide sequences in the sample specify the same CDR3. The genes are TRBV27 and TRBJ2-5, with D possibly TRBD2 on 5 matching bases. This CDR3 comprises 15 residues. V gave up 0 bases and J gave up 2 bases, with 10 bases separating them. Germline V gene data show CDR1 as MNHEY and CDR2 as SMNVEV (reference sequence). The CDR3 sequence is CASSLSGRGQETQYF. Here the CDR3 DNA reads TGTGCCAGCAGTTTATCGGGCCGGGGTCAAGAGACCCAGTACTTC.

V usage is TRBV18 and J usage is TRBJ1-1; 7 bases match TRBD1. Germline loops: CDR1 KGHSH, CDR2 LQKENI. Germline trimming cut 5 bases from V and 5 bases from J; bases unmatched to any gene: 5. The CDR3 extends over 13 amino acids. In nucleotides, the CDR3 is TGTGCCAGCTCAGCGTCACAGGGGACTGAAGCTTTCTTT. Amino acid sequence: CASSASQGTEAFF.

The CDR3 sequence is CASSESLGDTGELFF. The CDR3 nucleotides are TGTGCCAGCAGTGAAAGTCTGGGGGACACCGGGGAGCTGTTTTTT. The chain is built from TRBV25-1 and TRBJ2-2; D may correspond to TRBD1 or TRBD2 (5 bases each). Germline CDR1 reads MGHDK; CDR2 reads SYGVNS. The germline V and J ends were trimmed by 2 bases and 3 bases, with 10 bases remaining between them. CDR3 length: 15 residues. Full variable domain (outside the CDR3, taken from reference TRBV25-1 and TRBJ2-2): EADIYQTPRYLVIGTGKKITLECSQTMGHDKMYWYQQDPGMELHLIHYSYGVNSTEKGDLSSESTVSRIRTEHFPLTLESARPSHTSQYLCASSESLGDTGELFFGEGSRLTVL.

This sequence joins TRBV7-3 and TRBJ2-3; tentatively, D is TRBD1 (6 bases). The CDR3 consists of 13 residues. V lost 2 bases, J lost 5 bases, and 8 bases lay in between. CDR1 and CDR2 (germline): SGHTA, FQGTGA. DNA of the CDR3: TGTGCCAGCAGCTTACTAGGGGGAGATACGCAGTATTTT. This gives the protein CASSLLGGDTQYF.

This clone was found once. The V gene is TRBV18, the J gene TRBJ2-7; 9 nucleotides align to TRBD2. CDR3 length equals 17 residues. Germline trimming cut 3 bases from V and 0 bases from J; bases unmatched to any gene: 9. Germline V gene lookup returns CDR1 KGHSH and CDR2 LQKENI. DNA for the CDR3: TGTGCCAGCTCACCTCCGGGACTAGCTGAAATCTCCTACGAGCAGTACTTC. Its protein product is CASSPPGLAEISYEQYF.

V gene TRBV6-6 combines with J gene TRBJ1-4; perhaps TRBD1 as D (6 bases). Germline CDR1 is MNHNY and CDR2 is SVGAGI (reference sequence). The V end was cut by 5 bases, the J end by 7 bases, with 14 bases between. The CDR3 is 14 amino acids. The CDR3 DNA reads TGTGCCAGCAGTCGAGGGGGGTCGAGTGAAAAACTGTTTTTT. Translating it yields CASSRGGSSEKLFF.

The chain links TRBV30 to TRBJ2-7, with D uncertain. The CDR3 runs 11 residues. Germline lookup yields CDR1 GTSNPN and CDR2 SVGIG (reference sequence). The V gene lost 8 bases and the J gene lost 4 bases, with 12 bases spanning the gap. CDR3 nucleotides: TGTGCCGGAAGATACATATACGAGCAGTACTTC. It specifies CAGRYIYEQYF.

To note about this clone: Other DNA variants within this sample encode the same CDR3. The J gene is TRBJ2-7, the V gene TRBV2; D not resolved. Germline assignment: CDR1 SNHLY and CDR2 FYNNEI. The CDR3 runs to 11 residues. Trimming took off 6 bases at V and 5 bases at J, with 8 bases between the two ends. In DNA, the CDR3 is TGTGCCAGCAGCACTTCCCACGAGCAGTACTTC. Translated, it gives CASSTSHEQYF.

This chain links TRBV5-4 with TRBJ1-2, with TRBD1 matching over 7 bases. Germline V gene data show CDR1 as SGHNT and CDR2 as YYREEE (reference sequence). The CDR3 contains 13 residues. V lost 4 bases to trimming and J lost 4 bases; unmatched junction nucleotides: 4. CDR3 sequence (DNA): TGTGCCAGCAGCACCGACAGGGCCTATGGCTACACCTTC. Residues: CASSTDRAYGYTF.

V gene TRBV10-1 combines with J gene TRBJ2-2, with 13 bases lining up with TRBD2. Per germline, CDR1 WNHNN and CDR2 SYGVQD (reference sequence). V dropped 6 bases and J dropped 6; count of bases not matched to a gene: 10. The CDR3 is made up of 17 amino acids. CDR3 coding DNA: TGCGCCAGCAGCGCCACTAGCGGGGGGGCCGGCGCCGGGGAGCTGTTTTTT. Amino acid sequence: CASSATSGGAGAGELFF.

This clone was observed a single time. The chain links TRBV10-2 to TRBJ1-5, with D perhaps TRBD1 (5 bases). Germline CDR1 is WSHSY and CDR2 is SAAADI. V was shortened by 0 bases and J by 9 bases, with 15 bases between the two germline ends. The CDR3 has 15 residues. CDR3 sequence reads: CASSESSTGLRPQHF. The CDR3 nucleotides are TGCGCCAGCAGTGAGTCGAGTACAGGCTTAAGGCCCCAGCATTTT.

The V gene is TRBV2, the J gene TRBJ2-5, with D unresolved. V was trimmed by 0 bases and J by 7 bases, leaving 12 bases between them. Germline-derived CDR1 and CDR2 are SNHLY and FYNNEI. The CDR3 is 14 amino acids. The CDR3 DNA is TGTGCCAGCAGTGAAGCGCTTTTACCTGCGACCCAGTACTTC. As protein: CASSEALLPATQYF.

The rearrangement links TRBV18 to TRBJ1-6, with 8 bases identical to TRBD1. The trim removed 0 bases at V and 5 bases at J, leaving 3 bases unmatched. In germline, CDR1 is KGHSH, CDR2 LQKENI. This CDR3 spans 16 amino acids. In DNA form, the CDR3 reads TGTGCCAGCTCACCACCCGGGACAGGCCATAATTCACCCCTCCACTTT. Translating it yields CASSPPGTGHNSPLHF.

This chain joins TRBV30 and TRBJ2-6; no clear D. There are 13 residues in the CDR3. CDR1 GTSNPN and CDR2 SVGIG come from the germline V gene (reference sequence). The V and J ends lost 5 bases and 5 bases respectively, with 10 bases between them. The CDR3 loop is CAWGEHRANVLTF. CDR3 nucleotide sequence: TGTGCCTGGGGGGAACACAGGGCCAACGTCCTGACTTTC.

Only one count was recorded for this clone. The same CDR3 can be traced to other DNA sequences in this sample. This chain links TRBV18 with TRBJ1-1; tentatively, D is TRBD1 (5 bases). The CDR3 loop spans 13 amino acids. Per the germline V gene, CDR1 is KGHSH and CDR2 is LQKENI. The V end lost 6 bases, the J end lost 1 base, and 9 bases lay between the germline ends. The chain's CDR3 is CASSPTGNTEAFF. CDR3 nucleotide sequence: TGTGCCAGCTCGCCTACAGGGAACACTGAAGCTTTCTTT. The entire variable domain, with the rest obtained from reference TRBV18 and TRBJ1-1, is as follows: NAGVMQNPRHLVRRRGQEARLRCSPMKGHSHVYWYRQLPEEGLKFMVYLQKENIIDESGMPKERFSAEFPKEGPSILRIQQVVRGDSAAYFCASSPTGNTEAFFGQGTRLTVV.

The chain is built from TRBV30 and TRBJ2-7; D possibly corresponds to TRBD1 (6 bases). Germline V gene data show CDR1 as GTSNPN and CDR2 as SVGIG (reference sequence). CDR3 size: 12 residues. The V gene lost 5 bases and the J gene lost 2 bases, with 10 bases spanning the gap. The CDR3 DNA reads TGTGCCTGGGGGGACACAACCTACGAGCAGTACTTC. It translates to CAWGDTTYEQYF. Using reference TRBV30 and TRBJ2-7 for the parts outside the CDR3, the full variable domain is SQTIHQWPATLVQPVGSPLSLECTVEGTSNPNLYWYRQAAGRGLQLLFYSVGIGQISSEVPQNLSASRPQDRQFILSSKKLLLSDSGFYLCAWGDTTYEQYFGPGTRLTVT.

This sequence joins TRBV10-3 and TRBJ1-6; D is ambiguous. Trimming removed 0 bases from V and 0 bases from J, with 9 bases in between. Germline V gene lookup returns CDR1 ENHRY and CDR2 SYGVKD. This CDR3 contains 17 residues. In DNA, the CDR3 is TGTGCCATCAGTGAGTCAAGGGTAGGCTCCTATAATTCACCCCTCCACTTT. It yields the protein CAISESRVGSYNSPLHF.